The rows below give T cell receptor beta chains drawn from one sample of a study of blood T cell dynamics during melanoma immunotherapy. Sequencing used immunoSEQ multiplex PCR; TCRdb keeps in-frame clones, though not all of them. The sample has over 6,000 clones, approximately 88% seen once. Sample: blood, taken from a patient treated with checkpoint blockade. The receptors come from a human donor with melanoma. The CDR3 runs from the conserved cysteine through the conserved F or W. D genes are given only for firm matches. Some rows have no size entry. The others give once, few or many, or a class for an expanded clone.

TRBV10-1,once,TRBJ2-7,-,CASSEGDIVSYEQYF,TGCGCCAGCAGTGAGGGAGACATTGTCTCCTACGAGCAGTACTTC
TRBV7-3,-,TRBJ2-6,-,CASSLGGTEVSGANVLTF,TGTGCCAGCAGCTTAGGGGGGACGGAGGTCTCTGGGGCCAACGTCCTGACTTTC
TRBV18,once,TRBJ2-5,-,CASSLYGIQETQYF,TGTGCCAGCTCACTGTACGGAATCCAAGAGACCCAGTACTTC
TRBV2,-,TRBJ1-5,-,CASSDTGYQPQHF,TGTGCCAGCAGTGACACAGGGTATCAGCCCCAGCATTTT
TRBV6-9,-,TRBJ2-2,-,CASSYRSPVTSGELFF,TGTGCCAGCAGTTACAGGAGCCCCGTAACCAGCGGGGAGCTGTTTTTT
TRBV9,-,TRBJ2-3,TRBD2,CASSGGLAAHTTDTQYF,TGTGCCAGCAGCGGCGGCCTAGCGGCCCACACCACAGATACGCAGTATTTT
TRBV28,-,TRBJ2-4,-,CASRDGNIQYF,TGTGCCAGCAGGGACGGTAACATTCAGTACTTC
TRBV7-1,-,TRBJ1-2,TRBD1,CASSLEGDRVYGYTF,TGTGCCAGCAGCTTAGAGGGGGACAGGGTGTATGGCTACACCTTC
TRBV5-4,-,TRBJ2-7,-,CASSFSRGLNEQYF,TGTGCCAGCAGCTTTAGTAGGGGGTTAAACGAGCAGTACTTC
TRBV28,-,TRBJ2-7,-,CASSTRTVLYSYEQYF,TGTGCCAGCAGTACGAGGACAGTTCTCTACTCCTACGAGCAGTACTTC
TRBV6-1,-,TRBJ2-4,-,CASSEDPQGKNIQYF,TGTGCCAGCAGTGAAGACCCTCAGGGGAAAAACATTCAGTACTTC
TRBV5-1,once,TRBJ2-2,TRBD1,CASSPRGGAGTGELFF,TGCGCCAGCAGCCCTAGAGGGGGCGCGGGCACCGGGGAGCTGTTTTTT
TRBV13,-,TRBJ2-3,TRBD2,CASSSEGGLAGGEDTQYF,TGTGCCAGCAGCTCAGAGGGTGGCCTAGCGGGGGGAGAAGATACGCAGTATTTT
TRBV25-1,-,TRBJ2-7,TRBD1,CASSEVQGVGEQYF,TGTGCCAGCAGTGAAGTCCAGGGGGTTGGGGAGCAGTACTTC
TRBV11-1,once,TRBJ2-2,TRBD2,CASRPSGGAGELFF,TGTGCCAGCAGGCCTAGCGGGGGGGCCGGGGAGCTGTTTTTT
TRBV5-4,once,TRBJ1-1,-,CASSSGEDTEAFF,TGTGCCAGCAGCTCGGGGGAGGACACTGAAGCTTTCTTT
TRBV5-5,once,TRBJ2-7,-,CASSPRLIYEQYF,TGTGCCAGCAGCCCGAGATTAATCTACGAGCAGTACTTC
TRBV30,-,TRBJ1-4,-,CAWSYSSNEKLFF,TGTGCCTGGAGCTACAGTAGTAATGAAAAACTGTTTTTT
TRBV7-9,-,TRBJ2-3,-,CASSHGLHTDTQYF,TGTGCCAGCAGCCACGGGCTACACACAGATACGCAGTATTTT
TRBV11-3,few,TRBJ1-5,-,CASSLGLTVYSNQPQHF,TGTGCCAGCAGCTTAGGTCTGACAGTCTATAGCAATCAGCCCCAGCATTTT
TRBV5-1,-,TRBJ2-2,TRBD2,CASRPRESTGELFF,TGCGCCAGCCGCCCGCGGGAGAGCACCGGGGAGCTGTTTTTT
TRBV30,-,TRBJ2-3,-,CAWKKRPDTDTQYF,TGTGCCTGGAAGAAAAGACCTGACACAGATACGCAGTATTTT
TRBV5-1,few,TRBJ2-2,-,CASSRGSNTGELFF,TGCGCCAGCAGCCGGGGCTCCAACACCGGGGAGCTGTTTTTT
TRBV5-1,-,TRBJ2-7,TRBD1,CASSLGPGGANYEQYF,TGCGCCAGCAGCTTGGGCCCAGGGGGCGCAAACTACGAGCAGTACTTC
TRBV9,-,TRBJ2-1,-,CASGDLQHYNEQFF,TGTGCCAGCGGAGACTTACAACACTACAATGAGCAGTTCTTC
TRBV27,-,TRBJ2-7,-,CASSPGPRGLTYEQYF,TGTGCCAGCAGTCCGGGGCCGCGGGGACTCACCTACGAGCAGTACTTC
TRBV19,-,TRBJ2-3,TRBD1,CASSTQGVRTDTQYF,TGTGCCAGTAGTACTCAGGGGGTGAGGACAGATACGCAGTATTTT
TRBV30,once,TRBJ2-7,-,CACEPQDRYYEQYF,TGTGCCTGCGAACCACAGGACCGATACTACGAGCAGTACTTC
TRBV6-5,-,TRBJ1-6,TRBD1,CASSYRQGNSPLHF,TGTGCCAGCAGTTACCGACAGGGGAATTCACCCCTCCACTTT
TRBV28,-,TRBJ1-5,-,CASSLFRQFPNQPQHF,TGTGCCAGCAGTTTGTTTCGACAGTTCCCCAATCAGCCCCAGCATTTT
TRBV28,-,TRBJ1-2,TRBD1,CASSAPTQGARGYTF,TGTGCCAGCAGTGCCCCCACACAGGGGGCTAGGGGCTACACCTTC
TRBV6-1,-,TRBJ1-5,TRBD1,CASSDRDRGRGGLRNQPQHF,TGTGCCAGCAGTGACCGGGACAGGGGGCGCGGTGGACTCCGCAATCAGCCCCAGCATTTT
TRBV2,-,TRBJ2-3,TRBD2,CASSPGSSGGTDTQYF,TGTGCCAGCAGCCCCGGCTCTAGCGGGGGCACAGATACGCAGTATTTT
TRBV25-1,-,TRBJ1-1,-,CASSDPPWNTEAFF,TGTGCCAGCAGTGATCCCCCATGGAACACTGAAGCTTTCTTT
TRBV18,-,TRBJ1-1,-,CASSLSTEAFF,TGTGCCAGCTCCCTGAGTACTGAAGCTTTCTTT
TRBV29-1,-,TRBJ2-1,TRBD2,CSVEGGLDREQFF,TGCAGCGTTGAAGGAGGACTAGATCGTGAGCAGTTCTTC
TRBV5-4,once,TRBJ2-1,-,CASSLHSSYNEQFF,TGTGCCAGCAGCTTGCATAGCTCCTACAATGAGCAGTTCTTC
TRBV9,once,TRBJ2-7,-,CASSVEPQETYEQYF,TGTGCCAGCAGCGTAGAACCACAGGAAACCTACGAGCAGTACTTC
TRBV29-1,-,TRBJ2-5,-,CSVEVGGSLMETQYF,TGCAGCGTTGAAGTGGGGGGCTCTTTGATGGAGACCCAGTACTTC
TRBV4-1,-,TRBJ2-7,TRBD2,CASTLNSGGFYEQYF,TGCGCCAGCACCCTGAATAGCGGGGGGTTCTACGAGCAGTACTTC
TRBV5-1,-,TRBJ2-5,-,CASSGGYRTSFGETQYF,TGCGCCAGCAGCGGGGGGTACAGGACTTCATTCGGAGAGACCCAGTACTTC
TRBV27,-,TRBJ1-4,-,CASSLVGHNEKLFF,TGTGCCAGCAGTTTGGTGGGACACAATGAAAAACTGTTTTTT
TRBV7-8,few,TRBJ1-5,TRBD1,CASSLALGQRANQPQHF,TGTGCCAGCAGCTTAGCGTTGGGACAGCGTGCAAATCAGCCCCAGCATTTT
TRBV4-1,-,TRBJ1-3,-,CASSQVHGNTIYF,TGCGCCAGCAGCCAAGTACATGGAAACACCATATATTTT
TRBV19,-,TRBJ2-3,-,CASSIDPGTVRDTQYF,TGTGCCAGTAGTATAGATCCTGGAACGGTAAGGGATACGCAGTATTTT
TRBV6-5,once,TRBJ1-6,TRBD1,CASREQTGENSPLHF,TGTGCCAGCAGAGAACAGACAGGGGAGAATTCACCCCTCCACTTT
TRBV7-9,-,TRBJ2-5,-,CASSLLRDTVETQYF,TGTGCCAGCAGCTTACTCCGGGACACCGTGGAGACCCAGTACTTC
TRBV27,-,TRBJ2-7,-,CASSLWGTGSYEQYF,TGTGCCAGCAGTTTATGGGGGACGGGCTCCTACGAGCAGTACTTC
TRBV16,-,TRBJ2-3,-,CASSQSGAGRTDTQYF,TGTGCCAGCAGCCAATCCGGTGCGGGCCGAACAGATACGCAGTATTTT
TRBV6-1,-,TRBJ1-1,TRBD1,CASSAKSGGNTEAFF,TGTGCCAGCAGTGCTAAATCAGGGGGGAACACTGAAGCTTTCTTT
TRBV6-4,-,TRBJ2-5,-,CASSAGIRETQYF,TGTGCCAGCAGCGCAGGGATTCGAGAGACCCAGTACTTC
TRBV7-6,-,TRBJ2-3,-,CASSRGRGDTQYF,TGTGCCAGCAGCCGGGGCCGGGGAGATACGCAGTATTTT
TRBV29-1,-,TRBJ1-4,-,CSAEARLGEKLFF,TGCAGCGCTGAGGCAAGACTTGGGGAAAAACTGTTTTTT